This TCR beta chain is drawn from a study of blood T cell repertoires in COVID-19. The data were produced by immunoSEQ multiplex PCR, yet TCRdb's version contains in-frame clones alone and is incomplete. The repertoire holds more than 300,000 clones, with almost 90% as singletons. In germline, CDR1 is SGHTA, CDR2 FQGNSA. With 5 bases removed from V and 1 base from J, the gap between germline ends came to 9 bases. The CDR3 has 13 amino acids. The sequence was obtained from a woman between 35 and 50 years old with COVID-19, enrolled during active disease. The chain joins TRBV7-2 to TRBJ2-7; D is uncertain. Material: peripheral blood. In DNA form, the CDR3 reads TGTGCCAGCAGCCCGACAACTTCCTACGAGCAGTACTTC. Protein: CASSPTTSYEQYF.